This passage covers 17 T cell receptor beta chains from one sample sequenced in a study of blood T cell repertoires in COVID-19. Generated by immunoSEQ multiplex PCR, the TCRdb table keeps only in-frame clones and is missing some. Of about 190,000 clones in the sample, approximately 84% are singletons; the top ten hold 5.1%. Material: peripheral blood. The receptors were gathered from a woman aged 70-85 years with active or convalescent COVID-19.

The gene calls are TRBV18 and TRBJ2-5, with 7 bases lining up with TRBD1. Germline V gene data show CDR1 as KGHSH and CDR2 as LQKENI. This CDR3 has 14 residues. The trim removed 3 bases at V and 5 bases at J, leaving 6 bases unmatched. The CDR3 bases are TGTGCCAGCTCACCGACAGGGCCGCGGGAGACCCAGTACTTC. Protein product: CASSPTGPRETQYF. The full variable domain, in which reference TRBV18 and TRBJ2-5 provide the parts outside the CDR3, is NAGVMQNPRHLVRRRGQEARLRCSPMKGHSHVYWYRQLPEEGLKFMVYLQKENIIDESGMPKERFSAEFPKEGPSILRIQQVVRGDSAAYFCASSPTGPRETQYFGPGTRLLVL.

The chain links TRBV6-6 to TRBJ2-3, with D hard to call. CDR3 size: 13 residues. V was trimmed by 2 bases and J by 5 bases, leaving 8 bases between them. Germline lookup yields CDR1 MNHNY and CDR2 SVGAGI (reference sequence). The CDR3 region is CASSYQRGDTQYF. The DNA for the CDR3 is TGTGCCAGCAGTTACCAGCGCGGAGATACGCAGTATTTT.

V gene TRBV11-3 combines with J gene TRBJ2-7, with D possibly matching TRBD1 (6 bases). Germline loops: CDR1 SGHNT, CDR2 YENEEA. The CDR3 has 13 amino acids. V was pared by 5 bases and J by 6 bases, with 14 bases between. The CDR3 is CASSPPGQSEQYF. The CDR3 nucleotides are TGTGCCAGCAGCCCCCCAGGACAGTCCGAGCAGTACTTC. The full variable domain, completed using reference TRBV11-3 and TRBJ2-7, is EAGVVQSPRYKIIEKKQPVAFWCNPISGHNTLYWYLQNLGQGPELLIRYENEEAVDDSQLPKDRFSAERLKGVDSTLKIQPAELGDSAVYLCASSPPGQSEQYFGPGTRLTVT.

The V gene is TRBV5-4, the J gene TRBJ2-1; weak D call: TRBD1 (5 bases). Germline loops: CDR1 SGHNT, CDR2 YYREEE (reference sequence). The V end was cut by 2 bases, the J end by 8 bases, with 32 bases between. The CDR3 runs to 20 residues. The CDR3, as DNA: TGTGCCAGCAGCTTACCACAGGTTCGGAGTAGTACATTCCGTACAGATGAGCAGTTCTTC. The encoded protein is CASSLPQVRSSTFRTDEQFF.

The rearrangement joins TRBV6-6 to TRBJ2-1; 8 nucleotides line up with TRBD2. CDR3 length: 15 residues. V lost 5 bases to trimming and J lost 5 bases; unmatched junction nucleotides: 8. Germline values: CDR1 MNHNY, CDR2 SVGAGI (reference sequence). CDR3 sequence (DNA): TGTGCCAGCAGTCGGGGACTAGATGCTAACAATGAGCAGTTCTTC. Translating gives CASSRGLDANNEQFF.

V and J are TRBV5-4 and TRBJ2-3, with TRBD2 as a possible D gene (5 bases). V lost 0 bases and J 5 bases, leaving 10 bases between the germline ends. The CDR3 length is 14 residues. Germline assignment: CDR1 SGHNT and CDR2 YYREEE (reference sequence). CDR3 in amino acids: CASSLAGSGDTQYF. CDR3 bases: TGTGCCAGCAGCTTGGCGGGGAGCGGAGATACGCAGTATTTT.

This chain uses TRBV15 with TRBJ2-6; a possible D gene is TRBD1 (5 bases). V was trimmed by 0 bases and J by 1 base, leaving 7 bases between them. Germline CDR1 LNHNV, CDR2 YYDKDF (reference sequence). CDR3 length: 16 amino acids. CDR3 DNA sequence: TGTGCCACCAGCAGAGATGGACAATCTGGGGCCAACGTCCTGACTTTC. It is translated as CATSRDGQSGANVLTF.

The rearrangement joins TRBV9 to TRBJ2-3; 12 bases line up with TRBD2. The germline V gene encodes CDR1 SGDLS and CDR2 YYNGEE. The J segment lost 4 bases and the V segment lost 4 bases, leaving 7 bases of the junction unmatched. The CDR3 is made up of 16 amino acids. This CDR3 is CASSPRTSGISDTQYF. DNA for the CDR3: TGTGCCAGCAGCCCTCGGACTAGCGGGATTTCAGATACGCAGTATTTT.

Note on this clone: With a much larger clone just one base away, this may be a read error. Other nucleotide sequences in the sample specify the same CDR3. The V call is TRBV7-9, the J call TRBJ1-1, with D perhaps TRBD1 (6 bases). CDR1 and CDR2 (germline): SEHNR, FQNEAQ (reference sequence). This CDR3 spans 11 amino acids. CDR3 sequence: CASSLEGGAFF. CDR3 DNA: TGCGCCAGCAGCTTGGAGGGGGGGGCTTTCTTT. The full variable domain, in which reference TRBV7-9 and TRBJ1-1 provide the parts outside the CDR3, is DTGVSQNPRHKITKRGQNVTFRCDPISEHNRLYWYRQTLGQGPEFLTYFQNEAQLEKSRLLSDRFSAERPKGSFSTLEIQRTEQGDSAMYLCASSLEGGAFFGQGTRLTVV.

The chain recombines TRBV5-4 with TRBJ1-6, with TRBD1 identical over 7 bases. Germline V gene sequence: CDR1 SGHNT, CDR2 YYREEE (reference sequence). The V and J ends lost 4 bases and 2 bases, in that order; junction bases with no gene match: 6. CDR3 length equals 16 residues. CDR3 protein: CASSPRQGAYNSPLHF. The CDR3 DNA sequence: TGTGCCAGCAGCCCTAGACAGGGTGCCTATAATTCACCCCTCCACTTT.

The chain couples TRBV12-3 or TRBV12-4 to TRBJ1-2, with D possibly TRBD1 on 5 matching bases. The V end was cut by 6 bases, the J end by 8 bases, with 16 bases between. The CDR3 has 13 amino acids. Written as DNA, the CDR3 is TGTGCCAGCAGCCCGGCAGGGATCAGGGGCTACACCTTC. Its translation is CASSPAGIRGYTF.

The gene calls are TRBV30 and TRBJ1-2; D is undetermined. The CDR3 is 13 residues long. Germline loops: CDR1 GTSNPN, CDR2 SVGIG (reference sequence). Trimming removed 1 base at V and 5 bases at J, with 11 bases between. The CDR3, as DNA: TGTGCCTGGAGTGCCGGACTCCTATATGGCTACACCTTC. It translates to CAWSAGLLYGYTF.

CDR3 residues: CAGRPTRGSYEQYF. The CDR3 DNA reads TGTGCCGGAAGACCGACTAGAGGTTCCTACGAGCAGTACTTC. This chain uses TRBV6-5 with TRBJ2-7, with D possibly being TRBD2 (6 bases). The CDR3 totals 14 residues. Germline CDR1 is MNHEY and CDR2 is SVGAGI. Trimming removed 11 bases from V and 1 base from J, with 18 bases in between.

This clone is a singleton in its sample. This chain connects TRBV19 to TRBJ1-1, with a weak D call TRBD1 (6 bases). The germline V gene has CDR1 LNHDA and CDR2 SQIVND (reference sequence). Trimming took off 2 bases at V and 6 bases at J, with 16 bases between the two ends. The CDR3 spans 15 residues. CDR3 in amino acids: CASSIMTQGRAEAFF. The CDR3 DNA sequence: TGTGCCAGTAGTATAATGACCCAGGGGAGAGCTGAAGCTTTCTTT.

The V and J genes are TRBV5-1 and TRBJ2-3; tentatively, D is TRBD2 (5 bases). Germline-derived CDR1 and CDR2 are SGHRS and YFSETQ. V was cut by 4 bases and J by 1 base, with 13 bases left in between. This CDR3 is 15 amino acids long. The CDR3, as DNA: TGCGCCAGCAGCCCGTCCGCGGGCGGCACAGATACGCAGTATTTT. This translates into CASSPSAGGTDTQYF.

The rearrangement uses TRBV18 and TRBJ1-1; D is unresolved. Germline V lookup: CDR1 KGHSH, CDR2 LQKENI. The CDR3 length is 13 residues. The V end lost 2 bases, the J end lost 5 bases, and 9 bases lay between the germline ends. For the CDR3, the DNA is TGTGCCAGCTCACCAAGCTTAGTTACTGAAGCTTTCTTT. Protein sequence: CASSPSLVTEAFF.

This clone was seen only once. This chain connects TRBV29-1 to TRBJ1-1, with 8 bases that match TRBD1. V was clipped by 7 bases and J by 1 base; unmatched bases: 8. Per the germline V gene, CDR1 is SQVTM and CDR2 is ANQGSEA. This CDR3 is 14 amino acids long. DNA for the CDR3: TGCAGCGCCGAGCAGGGGGCCCGGAACACTGAAGCTTTCTTT. Protein product: CSAEQGARNTEAFF.